This TCR beta chain was documented in a study of Tregs in tolerant kidney transplant recipients. Germline V gives CDR1 LNHDA, CDR2 SQIVND (reference sequence). Trimming took 1 base from V and 1 from J; bases not matched to a gene: 2. The CDR3 has 16 amino acids. In regard to this clone: The target antigen is unknown.

Clones were read by immunoSEQ multiplex PCR, and TCRdb kept only the in-frame ones, dropping some. The data show about 100,000 clones, nearly 90% seen once. General observations from the study: Validation in larger populations is needed because few patients were studied. This study did not directly address biological reproducibility.

The chain employs TRBV19 and TRBJ2-2; TRBD2 matches at 8 bases. This clonotype was obtained from a human donor who received a combined kidney and bone marrow transplant. Sequencing was performed on CD4+ T cells from blood, taken before the transplant. This CDR3 reads CASSIVGLGNTGELFF. CDR3 DNA sequence: TGTGCCAGTAGTATAGTGGGACTAGGGAACACCGGGGAGCTGTTTTTT.